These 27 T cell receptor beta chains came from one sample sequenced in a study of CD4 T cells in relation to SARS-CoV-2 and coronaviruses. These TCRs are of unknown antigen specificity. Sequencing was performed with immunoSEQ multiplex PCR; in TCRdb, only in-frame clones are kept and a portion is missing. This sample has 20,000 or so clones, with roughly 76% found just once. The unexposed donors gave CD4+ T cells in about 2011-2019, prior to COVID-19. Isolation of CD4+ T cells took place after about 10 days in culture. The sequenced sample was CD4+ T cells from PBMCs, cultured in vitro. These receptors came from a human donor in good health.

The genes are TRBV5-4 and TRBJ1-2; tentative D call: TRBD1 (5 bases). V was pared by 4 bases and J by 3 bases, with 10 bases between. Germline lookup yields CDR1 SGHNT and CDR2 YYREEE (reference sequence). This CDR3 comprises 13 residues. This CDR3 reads CASSPGGDYGYTF. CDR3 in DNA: TGTGCCAGCAGCCCGGGGGGAGACTATGGCTACACCTTC.

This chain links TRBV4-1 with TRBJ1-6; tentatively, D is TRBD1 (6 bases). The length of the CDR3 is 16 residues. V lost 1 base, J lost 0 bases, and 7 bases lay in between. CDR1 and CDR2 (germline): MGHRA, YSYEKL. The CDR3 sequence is CASSQGRGSYNSPLHF. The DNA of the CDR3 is TGCGCCAGCAGCCAAGGCAGGGGCTCCTATAATTCACCCCTCCACTTT.

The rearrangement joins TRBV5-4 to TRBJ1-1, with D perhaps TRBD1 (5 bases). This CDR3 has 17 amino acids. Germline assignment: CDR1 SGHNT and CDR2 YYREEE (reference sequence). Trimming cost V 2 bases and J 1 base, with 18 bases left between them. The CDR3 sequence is CASSFGASRAPNTEAFF. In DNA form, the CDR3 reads TGTGCCAGCAGCTTTGGGGCGTCGAGGGCCCCGAACACTGAAGCTTTCTTT.

Here the CDR3 DNA reads TGTGCCAGCAGCTCCTCCGGGACAGGGGGCAGCTACAATGGCTACACCTTC. Translation gives CASSSSGTGGSYNGYTF. The chain recombines TRBV7-9 with TRBJ1-2, with 12 bases that match TRBD1. Looked up from germline, CDR1 is SEHNR and CDR2 is FQNEAQ (reference sequence). Germline trimming cut 4 bases from V and 6 bases from J; bases unmatched to any gene: 12. CDR3 length: 17 residues.

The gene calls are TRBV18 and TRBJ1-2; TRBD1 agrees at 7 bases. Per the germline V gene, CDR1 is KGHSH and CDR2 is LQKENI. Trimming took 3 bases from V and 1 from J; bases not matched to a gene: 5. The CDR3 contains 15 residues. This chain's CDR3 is CASSPGTEINYGYTF. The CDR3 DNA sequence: TGTGCCAGCTCACCCGGGACAGAGATTAACTATGGCTACACCTTC.

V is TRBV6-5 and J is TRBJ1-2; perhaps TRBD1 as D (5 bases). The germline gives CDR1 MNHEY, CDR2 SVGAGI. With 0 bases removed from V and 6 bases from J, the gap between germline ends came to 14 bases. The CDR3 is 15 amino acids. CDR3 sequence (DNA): TGTGCCAGCAGTTACTCGTCAGGGAGCAACAATGGCTACACCTTC. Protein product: CASSYSSGSNNGYTF.

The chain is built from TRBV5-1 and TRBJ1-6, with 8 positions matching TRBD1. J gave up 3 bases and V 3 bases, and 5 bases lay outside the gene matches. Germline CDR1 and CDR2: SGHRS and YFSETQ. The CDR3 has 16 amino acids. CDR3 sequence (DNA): TGCGCCAGCAGCTCGACAGGGGCGAACTATAATTCACCCCTCCACTTT. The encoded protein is CASSSTGANYNSPLHF.

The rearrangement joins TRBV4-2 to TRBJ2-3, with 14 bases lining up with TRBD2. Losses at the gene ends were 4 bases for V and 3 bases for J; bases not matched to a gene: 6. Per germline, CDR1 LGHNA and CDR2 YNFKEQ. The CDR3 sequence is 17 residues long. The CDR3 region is CASSPGTSGRLTDTQYF. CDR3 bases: TGTGCCAGCAGCCCCGGGACTAGCGGGAGACTTACAGATACGCAGTATTTT.

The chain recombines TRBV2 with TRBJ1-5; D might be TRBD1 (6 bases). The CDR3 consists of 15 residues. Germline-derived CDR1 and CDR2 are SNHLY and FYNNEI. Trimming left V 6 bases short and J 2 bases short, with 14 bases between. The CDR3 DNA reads TGTGCCAGCAGGACAGGAAGGCAGGGCAATCAGCCCCAGCATTTT. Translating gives CASRTGRQGNQPQHF.

The CDR3, as DNA: TGTGCCAGCAGTTACAGGGGGGTAGGGGGCGGCGAGCAGTACTTC. It codes for CASSYRGVGGGEQYF. This rearrangement joins TRBV6-6 to TRBJ2-7; tentative D call: TRBD1 (7 bases). This CDR3 has 15 residues. Deletions cut 2 bases from V and 6 bases from J, with 17 bases between. Germline V gene lookup returns CDR1 MNHNY and CDR2 SVGAGI (reference sequence).

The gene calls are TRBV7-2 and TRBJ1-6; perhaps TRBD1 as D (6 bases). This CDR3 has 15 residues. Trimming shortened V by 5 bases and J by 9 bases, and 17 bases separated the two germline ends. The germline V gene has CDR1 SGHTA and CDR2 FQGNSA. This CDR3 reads CASSNRQEGVSPLHF. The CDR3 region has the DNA TGTGCCAGCAGCAACCGACAGGAGGGTGTTTCACCCCTCCACTTT.

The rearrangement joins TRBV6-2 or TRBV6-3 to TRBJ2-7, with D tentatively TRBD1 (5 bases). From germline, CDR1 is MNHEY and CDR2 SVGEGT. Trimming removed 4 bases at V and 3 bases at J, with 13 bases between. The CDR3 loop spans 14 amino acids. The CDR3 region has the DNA TGTGCCAGCAGTTTTTCGGGCACAGGCTACGAGCAGTACTTC. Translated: CASSFSGTGYEQYF.

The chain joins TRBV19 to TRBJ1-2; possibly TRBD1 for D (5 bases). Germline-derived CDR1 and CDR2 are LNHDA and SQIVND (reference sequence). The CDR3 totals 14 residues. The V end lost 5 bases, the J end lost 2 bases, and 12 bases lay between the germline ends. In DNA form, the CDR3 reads TGTGCCAGTAGTCCCTCGACAGCCAACTATGGCTACACCTTC. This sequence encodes CASSPSTANYGYTF. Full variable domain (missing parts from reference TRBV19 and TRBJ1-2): DGGITQSPKYLFRKEGQNVTLSCEQNLNHDAMYWYRQDPGQGLRLIYYSQIVNDFQKGDIAEGYSVSREKKESFPLTVTSAQKNPTAFYLCASSPSTANYGYTFGSGTRLTVV.

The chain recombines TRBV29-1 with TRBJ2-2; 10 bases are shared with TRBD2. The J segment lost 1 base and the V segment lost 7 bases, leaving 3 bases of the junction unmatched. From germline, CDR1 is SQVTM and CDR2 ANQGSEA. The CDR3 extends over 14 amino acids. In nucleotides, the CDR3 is TGCAGCGCCTGGACTAGCGGGAACACCGGGGAGCTGTTTTTT. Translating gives CSAWTSGNTGELFF.

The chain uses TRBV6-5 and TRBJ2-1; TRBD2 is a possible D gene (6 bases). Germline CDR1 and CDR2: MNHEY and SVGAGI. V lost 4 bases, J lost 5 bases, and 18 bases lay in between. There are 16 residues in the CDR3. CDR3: CASSFFGLAADNEQFF. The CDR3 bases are TGTGCCAGCAGTTTTTTCGGGTTAGCGGCCGACAATGAGCAGTTCTTC.

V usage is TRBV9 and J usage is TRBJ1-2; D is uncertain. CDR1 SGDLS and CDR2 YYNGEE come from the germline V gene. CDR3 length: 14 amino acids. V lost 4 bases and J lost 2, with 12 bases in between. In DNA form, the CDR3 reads TGTGCCAGCAGCCCCAGCGGTGAGAACTATGGCTACACCTTC. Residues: CASSPSGENYGYTF.

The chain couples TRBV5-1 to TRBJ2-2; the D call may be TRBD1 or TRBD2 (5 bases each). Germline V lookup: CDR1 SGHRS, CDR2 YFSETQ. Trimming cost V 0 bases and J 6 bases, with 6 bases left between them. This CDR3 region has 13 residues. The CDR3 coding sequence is TGCGCCAGCAGCTTGGGGGGGTCCGGGGAGCTGTTTTTT. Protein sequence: CASSLGGSGELFF.

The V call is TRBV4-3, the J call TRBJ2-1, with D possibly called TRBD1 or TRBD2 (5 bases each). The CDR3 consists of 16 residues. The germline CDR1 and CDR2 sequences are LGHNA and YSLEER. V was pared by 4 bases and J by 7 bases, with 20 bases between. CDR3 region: CASSLDWGRGANEQFF. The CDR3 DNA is TGCGCCAGCAGCCTCGACTGGGGACGAGGGGCGAATGAGCAGTTCTTC.

Here the CDR3 reads CASSIGRQGYEQYF. CDR3 DNA: TGTGCCAGTAGTATAGGAAGACAGGGTTACGAGCAGTACTTC. This chain uses TRBV19 with TRBJ2-7; 7 bases are a match to TRBD1. V dropped 1 base and J dropped 4; count of bases not matched to a gene: 4. Germline loops: CDR1 LNHDA, CDR2 SQIVND (reference sequence). The CDR3 consists of 14 residues.

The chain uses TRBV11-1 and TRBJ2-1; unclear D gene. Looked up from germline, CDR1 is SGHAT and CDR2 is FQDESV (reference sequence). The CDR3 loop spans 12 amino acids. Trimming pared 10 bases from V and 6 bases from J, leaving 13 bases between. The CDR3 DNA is TGTGCCATATCTGATGGGCTCAATGAGCAGTTCTTC. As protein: CAISDGLNEQFF. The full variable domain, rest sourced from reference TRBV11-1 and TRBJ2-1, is EAEVAQSPRYKITEKSQAVAFWCDPISGHATLYWYRQILGQGPELLVQFQDESVVDDSQLPKDRFSAERLKGVDSTLKIQPAELGDSAMYLCAISDGLNEQFFGPGTRLTVL.

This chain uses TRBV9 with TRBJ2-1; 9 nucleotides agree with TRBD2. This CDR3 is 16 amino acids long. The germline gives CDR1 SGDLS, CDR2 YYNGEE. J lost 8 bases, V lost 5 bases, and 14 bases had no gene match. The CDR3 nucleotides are TGTGCCAGCAGATCCGGGACTAGCAGCGTCGGGGATGAGCAGTTCTTC. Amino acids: CASRSGTSSVGDEQFF.

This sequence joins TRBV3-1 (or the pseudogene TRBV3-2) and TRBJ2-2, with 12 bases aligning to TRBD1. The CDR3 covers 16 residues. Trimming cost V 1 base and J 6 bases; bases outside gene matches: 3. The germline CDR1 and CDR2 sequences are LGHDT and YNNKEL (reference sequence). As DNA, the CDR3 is TGTGCCAGCAGCCAAGGGGACAGGGGGCGGGCCGGGGAGCTGTTTTTT. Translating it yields CASSQGDRGRAGELFF.

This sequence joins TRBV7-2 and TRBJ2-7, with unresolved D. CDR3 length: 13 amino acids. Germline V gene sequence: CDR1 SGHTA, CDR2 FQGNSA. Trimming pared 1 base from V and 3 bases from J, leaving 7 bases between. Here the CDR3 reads CASSLDVVYEQYF. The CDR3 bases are TGTGCCAGCAGCTTAGATGTCGTCTACGAGCAGTACTTC. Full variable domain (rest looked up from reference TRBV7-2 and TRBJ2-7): GAGVSQSPSNKVTEKGKDVELRCDPISGHTALYWYRQSLGQGLEFLIYFQGNSAPDKSGLPSDRFSAERTGGSVSTLTIQRTQQEDSAVYLCASSLDVVYEQYFGPGTRLTVT.

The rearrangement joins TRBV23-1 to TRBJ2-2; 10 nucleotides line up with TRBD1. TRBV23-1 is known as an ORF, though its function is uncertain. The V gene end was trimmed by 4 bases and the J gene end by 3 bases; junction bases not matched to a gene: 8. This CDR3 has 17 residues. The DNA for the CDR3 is TGCGCCAGCAGTCCTCGCCGGGGACAGGGGTACACCGGGGAGCTGTTTTTT. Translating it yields CASSPRRGQGYTGELFF.

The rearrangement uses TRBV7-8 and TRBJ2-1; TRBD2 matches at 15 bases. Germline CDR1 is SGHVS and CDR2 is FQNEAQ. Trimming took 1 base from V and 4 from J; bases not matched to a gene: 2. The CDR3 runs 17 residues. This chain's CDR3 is CASSLVGLAGGYNEQFF. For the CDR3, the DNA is TGTGCCAGCAGCTTAGTTGGACTAGCGGGAGGGTACAATGAGCAGTTCTTC. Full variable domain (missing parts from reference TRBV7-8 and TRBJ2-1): GAGVSQSPRYKVAKRGQDVALRCDPISGHVSLFWYQQALGQGPEFLTYFQNEAQLDKSGLPSDRFFAERPEGSVSTLKIQRTQQEDSAVYLCASSLVGLAGGYNEQFFGPGTRLTVL.

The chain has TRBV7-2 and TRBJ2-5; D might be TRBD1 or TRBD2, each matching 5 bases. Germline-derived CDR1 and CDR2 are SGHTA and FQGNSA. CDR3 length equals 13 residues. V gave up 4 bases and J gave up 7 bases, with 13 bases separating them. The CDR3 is CASSSGLGGTQYF. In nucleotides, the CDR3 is TGTGCCAGCAGCTCGGGGCTCGGCGGGACCCAGTACTTC.

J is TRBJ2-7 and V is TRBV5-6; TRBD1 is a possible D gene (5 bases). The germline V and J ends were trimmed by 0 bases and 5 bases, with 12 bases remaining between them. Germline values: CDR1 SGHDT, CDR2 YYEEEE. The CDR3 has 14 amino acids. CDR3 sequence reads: CASSLVSGSHEQYF. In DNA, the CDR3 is TGTGCCAGCAGCTTGGTCTCAGGGTCCCACGAGCAGTACTTC.